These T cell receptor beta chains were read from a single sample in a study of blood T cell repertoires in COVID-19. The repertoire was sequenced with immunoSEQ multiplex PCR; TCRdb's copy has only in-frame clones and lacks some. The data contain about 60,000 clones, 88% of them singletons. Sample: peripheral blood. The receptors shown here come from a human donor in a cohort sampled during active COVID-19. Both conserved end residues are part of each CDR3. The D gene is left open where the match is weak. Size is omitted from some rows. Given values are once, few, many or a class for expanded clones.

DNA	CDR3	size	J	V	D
TGTGCCAGCAGCCCTGGTCAACAGATTAACTATGGCTACACCTTC	CASSPGQQINYGYTF	NA	TRBJ1-2	TRBV5-8	NA
TGTGCCAGCAGCGCATGGGACAGGGACAATCAGCCCCAGCATTTT	CASSAWDRDNQPQHF	NA	TRBJ1-5	TRBV5-6	TRBD1
TGTGCCAGCAGCGTAGACAACAGTAACTATGGCTACACCTTC	CASSVDNSNYGYTF	NA	TRBJ1-2	TRBV9	NA
TGTGCCAGCAGCCACAGGGGGCGGGAGGTTGAGACCCAGTACTTC	CASSHRGREVETQYF	NA	TRBJ2-5	TRBV5-4	NA
TGTGCCAGCAGTACCACCGGGTCATCCATCTACGAGCAGTACTTC	CASSTTGSSIYEQYF	few	TRBJ2-7	TRBV6-2/TRBV6-3	NA
TGTGCCAGCAGTTACACTACAGGGGACGACACTGAAGCTTTCTTT	CASSYTTGDDTEAFF	NA	TRBJ1-1	TRBV6-5	TRBD1
TGTGCCAGCTCACCACTGGGGACAGATAATTCACCCCTCCACTTT	CASSPLGTDNSPLHF	NA	TRBJ1-6	TRBV18	TRBD1
TGTGCCAGCAGCTTAATGTTACGTCACGGAGATGAGCAGTTCTTC	CASSLMLRHGDEQFF	NA	TRBJ2-1	TRBV7-9	NA
TGTGCCAGCAGTTCGAGTACTATTTCCTCCTTCGGCTACACCTTC	CASSSSTISSFGYTF	NA	TRBJ1-2	TRBV7-2	NA
TGTGCCAGCGAAAGGGGTGTTGGTTCTCAGCCCCAGCATTTT	CASERGVGSQPQHF	NA	TRBJ1-5	TRBV19	NA
TGCGCCAGCAGCCAACCTAGAGGGACTAGCGGTATATACAATGAGCAGTTCTTC	CASSQPRGTSGIYNEQFF	once	TRBJ2-1	TRBV4-1	TRBD2
TGTGCCAGCAGTGAACTTGACAGGCTCACTTCACCCCTCCACTTT	CASSELDRLTSPLHF	NA	TRBJ1-6	TRBV6-1	NA
TGTGCCACCAGCAGAGGTAGCGGGGGGTACTACGAGCAGTACTTC	CATSRGSGGYYEQYF	NA	TRBJ2-7	TRBV15	TRBD2
TGTGCCAGCAGCCAATTGGGGGCGAGCACTGAAGCTTTCTTT	CASSQLGASTEAFF	NA	TRBJ1-1	TRBV14	NA
TGTGCCACCAGGCAAGGGGGCGCAGGGACCGGGGAGCTGTTTTTT	CATRQGGAGTGELFF	NA	TRBJ2-2	TRBV15	TRBD1